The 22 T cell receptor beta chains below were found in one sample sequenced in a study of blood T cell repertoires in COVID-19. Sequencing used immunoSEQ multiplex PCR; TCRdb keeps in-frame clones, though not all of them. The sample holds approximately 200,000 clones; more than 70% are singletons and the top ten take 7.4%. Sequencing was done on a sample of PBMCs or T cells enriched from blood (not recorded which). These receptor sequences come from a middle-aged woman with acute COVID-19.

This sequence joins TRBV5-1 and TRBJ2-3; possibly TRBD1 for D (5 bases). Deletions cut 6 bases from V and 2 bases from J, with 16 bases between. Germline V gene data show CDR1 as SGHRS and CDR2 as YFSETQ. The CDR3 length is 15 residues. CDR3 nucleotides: TGCGCCAGCATCCCAACAGGCGCCCCCACAGATACGCAGTATTTT. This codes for CASIPTGAPTDTQYF.

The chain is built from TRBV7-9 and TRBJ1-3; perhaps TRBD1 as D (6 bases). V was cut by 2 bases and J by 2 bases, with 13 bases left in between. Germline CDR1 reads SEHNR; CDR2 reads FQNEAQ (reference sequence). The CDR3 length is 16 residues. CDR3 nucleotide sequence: TGTGCCAGCAGCTTACAGGGTACAGGGACTGGAAACACCATATATTTT. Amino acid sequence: CASSLQGTGTGNTIYF.

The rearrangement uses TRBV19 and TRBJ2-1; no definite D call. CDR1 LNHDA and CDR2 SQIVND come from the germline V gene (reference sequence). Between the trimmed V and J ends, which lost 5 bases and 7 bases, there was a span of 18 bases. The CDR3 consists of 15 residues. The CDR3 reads CASSVEATLLNEQFF. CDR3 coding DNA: TGTGCCAGTAGTGTGGAAGCGACTCTCCTGAATGAGCAGTTCTTC.

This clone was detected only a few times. DNA of the CDR3: TGTGCCAGCAGTTACTCGCCCCTAGCGCAAAACTCGAGCTCCTACAATGAGCAGTTCTTC. As protein: CASSYSPLAQNSSSYNEQFF. The rearrangement uses TRBV6-2 or TRBV6-3 and TRBJ2-1, with D possibly being TRBD2 (6 bases). The CDR3 has 20 residues. Germline CDR1 and CDR2: MNHEY and SVGEGT. Trimming shortened V by 0 bases and J by 0 bases, and 21 bases separated the two germline ends.

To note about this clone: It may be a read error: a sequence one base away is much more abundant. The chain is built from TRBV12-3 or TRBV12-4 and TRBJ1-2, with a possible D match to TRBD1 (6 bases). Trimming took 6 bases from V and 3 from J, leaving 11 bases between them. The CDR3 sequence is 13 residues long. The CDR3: CASRPDRDYGYTF. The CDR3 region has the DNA TGTGCCAGCAGGCCGGACAGAGACTATGGCTACACCTTC.

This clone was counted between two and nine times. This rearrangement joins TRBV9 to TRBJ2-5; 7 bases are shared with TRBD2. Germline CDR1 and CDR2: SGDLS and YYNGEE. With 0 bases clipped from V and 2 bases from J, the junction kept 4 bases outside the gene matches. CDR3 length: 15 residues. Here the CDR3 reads CASSVEAGGQETQYF. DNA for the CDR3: TGTGCCAGCAGCGTAGAAGCCGGGGGGCAAGAGACCCAGTACTTC.

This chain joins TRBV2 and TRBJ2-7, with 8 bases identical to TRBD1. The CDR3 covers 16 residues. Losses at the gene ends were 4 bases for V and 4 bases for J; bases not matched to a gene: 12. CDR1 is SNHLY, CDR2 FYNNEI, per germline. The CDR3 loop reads CASSGSLGQGPYEQYF. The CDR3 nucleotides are TGTGCCAGCAGTGGCTCCCTCGGACAGGGACCTTACGAGCAGTACTTC.

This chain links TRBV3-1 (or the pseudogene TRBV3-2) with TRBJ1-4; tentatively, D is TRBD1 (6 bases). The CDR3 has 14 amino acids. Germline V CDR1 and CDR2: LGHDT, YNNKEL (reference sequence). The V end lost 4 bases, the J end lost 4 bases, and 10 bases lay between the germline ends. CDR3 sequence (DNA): TGTGCCAGCAGCCTCGGACAGATTAATGAAAAACTGTTTTTT. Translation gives CASSLGQINEKLFF.

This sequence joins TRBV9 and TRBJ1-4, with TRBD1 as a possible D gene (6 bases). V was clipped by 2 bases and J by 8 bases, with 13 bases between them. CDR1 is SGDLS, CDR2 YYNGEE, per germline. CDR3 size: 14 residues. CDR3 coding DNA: TGTGCCAGCAGCGTCTCAGGGGTTAACGAAAAACTGTTTTTT. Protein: CASSVSGVNEKLFF.

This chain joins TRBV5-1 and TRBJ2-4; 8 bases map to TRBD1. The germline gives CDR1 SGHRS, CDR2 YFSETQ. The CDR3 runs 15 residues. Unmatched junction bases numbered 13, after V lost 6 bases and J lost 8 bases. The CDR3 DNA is TGCGCCAGCATGTCGGAACCAGGGGGCAGAGACATTCAGTACTTC. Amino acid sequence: CASMSEPGGRDIQYF.

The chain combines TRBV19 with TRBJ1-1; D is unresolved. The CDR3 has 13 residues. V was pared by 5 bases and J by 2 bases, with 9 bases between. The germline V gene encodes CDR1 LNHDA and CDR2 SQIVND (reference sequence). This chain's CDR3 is CASSSQANTEAFF. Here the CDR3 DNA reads TGTGCCAGTAGTTCCCAGGCTAACACTGAAGCTTTCTTT.

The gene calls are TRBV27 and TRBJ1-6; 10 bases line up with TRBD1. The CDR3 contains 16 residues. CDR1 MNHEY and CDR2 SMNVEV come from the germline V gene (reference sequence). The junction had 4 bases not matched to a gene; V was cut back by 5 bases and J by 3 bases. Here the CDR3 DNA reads TGTGCCAGCAGTCCCCGGACAGGGGGCTATAATTCACCCCTCCACTTT. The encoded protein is CASSPRTGGYNSPLHF.

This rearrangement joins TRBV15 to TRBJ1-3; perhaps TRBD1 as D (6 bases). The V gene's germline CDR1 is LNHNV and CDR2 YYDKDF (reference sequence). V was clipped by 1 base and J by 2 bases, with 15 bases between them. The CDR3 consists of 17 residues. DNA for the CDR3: TGTGCCACCAGCAGAGGAGGGGGGGACGGAGCTGGAAACACCATATATTTT. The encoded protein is CATSRGGGDGAGNTIYF. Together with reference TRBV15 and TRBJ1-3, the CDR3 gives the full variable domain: DAMVIQNPRYQVTQFGKPVTLSCSQTLNHNVMYWYQQKSSQAPKLLFHYYDKDFNNEADTPDNFQSRRPNTSFCFLDIRSPGLGDTAMYLCATSRGGGDGAGNTIYFGEGSWLTVV.

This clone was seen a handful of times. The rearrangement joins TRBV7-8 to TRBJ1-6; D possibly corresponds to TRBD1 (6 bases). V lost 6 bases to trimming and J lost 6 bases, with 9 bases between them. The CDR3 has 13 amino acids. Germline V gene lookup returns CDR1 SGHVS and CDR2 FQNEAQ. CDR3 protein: CASREDSNSPLHF. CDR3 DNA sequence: TGTGCCAGCAGGGAGGACAGTAATTCACCCCTCCACTTT.

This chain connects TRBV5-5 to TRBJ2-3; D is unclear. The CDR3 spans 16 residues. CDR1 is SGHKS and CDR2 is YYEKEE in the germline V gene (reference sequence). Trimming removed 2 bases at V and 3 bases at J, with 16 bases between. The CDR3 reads CASSFQAPSRTDTQYF. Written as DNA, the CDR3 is TGTGCCAGCAGCTTCCAGGCTCCCAGTAGGACAGATACGCAGTATTTT.

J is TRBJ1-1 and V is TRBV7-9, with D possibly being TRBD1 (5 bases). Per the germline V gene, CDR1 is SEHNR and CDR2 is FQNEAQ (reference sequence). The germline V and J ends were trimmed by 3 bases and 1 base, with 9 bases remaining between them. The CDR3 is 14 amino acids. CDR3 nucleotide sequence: TGTGCCAGCAGCTTGGAGGGGAGGAACACTGAAGCTTTCTTT. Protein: CASSLEGRNTEAFF.

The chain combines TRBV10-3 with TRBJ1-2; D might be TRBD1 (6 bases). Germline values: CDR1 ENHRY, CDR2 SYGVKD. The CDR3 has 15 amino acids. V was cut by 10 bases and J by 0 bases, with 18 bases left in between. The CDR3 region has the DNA TGTGCCACCGGAGCAACTGGGACACCTAACTATGGCTACACCTTC. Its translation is CATGATGTPNYGYTF.

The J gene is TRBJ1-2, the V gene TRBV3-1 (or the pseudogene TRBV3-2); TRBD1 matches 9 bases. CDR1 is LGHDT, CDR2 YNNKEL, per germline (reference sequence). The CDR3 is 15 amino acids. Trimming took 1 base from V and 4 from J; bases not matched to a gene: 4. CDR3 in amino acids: CASSQGGQGSYGYTF. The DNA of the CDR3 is TGTGCCAGCAGCCAAGGCGGACAGGGGAGCTATGGCTACACCTTC.

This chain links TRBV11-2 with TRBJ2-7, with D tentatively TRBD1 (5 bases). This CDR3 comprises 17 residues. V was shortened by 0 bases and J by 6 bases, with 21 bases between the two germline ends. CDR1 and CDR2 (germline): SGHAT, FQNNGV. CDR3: CASSLDLSDSGSSEQYF. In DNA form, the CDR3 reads TGTGCCAGCAGCTTAGATCTTAGTGACAGTGGGTCGTCCGAGCAGTACTTC. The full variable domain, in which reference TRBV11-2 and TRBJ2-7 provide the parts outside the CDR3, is EAGVAQSPRYKIIEKRQSVAFWCNPISGHATLYWYQQILGQGPKLLIQFQNNGVVDDSQLPKDRFSAERLKGVDSTLKIQPAKLEDSAVYLCASSLDLSDSGSSEQYFGPGTRLTVT.

The CDR3 nucleotides are TGTGCCAGCAGCTTAACTAGCGGGATAAATGAGCAGTTCTTC. This translates into CASSLTSGINEQFF. The rearrangement joins TRBV7-3 to TRBJ2-1; TRBD2 agrees at 8 bases. Trimming cost V 0 bases and J 7 bases; bases outside gene matches: 2. CDR3 size: 14 residues. Germline assignment: CDR1 SGHTA and CDR2 FQGTGA.

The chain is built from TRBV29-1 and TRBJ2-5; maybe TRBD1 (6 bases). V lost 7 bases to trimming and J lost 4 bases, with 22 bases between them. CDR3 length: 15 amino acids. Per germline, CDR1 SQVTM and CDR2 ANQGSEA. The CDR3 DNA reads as TGCAGCGCCAAGAGGGGGTGGGGTTGGGCAGAGACCCAGTACTTC. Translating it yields CSAKRGWGWAETQYF.

The CDR3 DNA is TGTGCCAGCAGTGAAGCGCTGACAAGGAACACTGAAGCTTTCTTT. It codes for CASSEALTRNTEAFF. This rearrangement joins TRBV6-1 to TRBJ1-1; D gene uncertain. With 0 bases removed from V and 1 base from J, the gap between germline ends came to 9 bases. The CDR3 runs 15 residues. Germline CDR1 and CDR2: MNHNS and SASEGT.